This is a list of T cell receptor beta chains from one sample in a study of T cells in Graves' hyperthyroidism and ophthalmopathy. From the multiplex PCR reads, TCRdb called clonotypes with MiXCR, one entry per CDR3 protein. The table includes 300,000 to 500,000 distinct CDR3 sequences, more than 12% detected once. Sequencing was carried out using blood. The receptors were gathered from a man between 50 and 59 years old with Graves' ophthalmopathy. Each CDR3 is given without its conserved first and last residue. Each record gives: J gene, D gene, V gene, CDR3 protein. The D gene is left open where the match is weak.

TRBJ2-2 . TRBV27 ASSLSPGVGTGELF
TRBJ2-5 TRBD1 TRBV20-1 SAKGGAETQY
TRBJ1-5 TRBD1 TRBV6-1 ASNTGAYSNQPQH
TRBJ1-3 . TRBV6-1 ASSRYLPEGGNTIY
TRBJ2-7 . TRBV10-2 AAGAAYGQY
TRBJ2-1 TRBD2 TRBV11-3 ASSFPSGADNEQF
TRBJ1-1 . TRBV7-2 ASSWTATLGTEAF
TRBJ1-2 . TRBV29-1 SVEDGHTDGYT
TRBJ2-3 . TRBV12-3/TRBV12-4 ASSLSASTDTQY
TRBJ1-2 . TRBV28 ASSTTGRDYGYT
TRBJ2-7 TRBD1 TRBV12-3/TRBV12-4 ASSFTGATVYEQY
TRBJ2-1 . TRBV7-2 ASSSWDQPYNEQF
TRBJ2-7 . TRBV5-1 ASSLVGERCEQY
TRBJ1-1 . TRBV10-3 AISGTDGVNTEAF
TRBJ2-3 TRBD2 TRBV3-1 ASSPGLAGEHTQY
TRBJ1-5 . TRBV12-3/TRBV12-4 ASSLVASNQPQH
TRBJ2-5 TRBD2 TRBV20-1 SARVGGSWETQY
TRBJ2-3 . TRBV7-9 ASSLTGEASTDTQY
TRBJ2-1 . TRBV3-1 ASSHPLGRNEQF
TRBJ2-1 TRBD2 TRBV24-1 ATSDKREFNNEQF
TRBJ2-7 . TRBV7-3 ASSLWETYEQY
TRBJ1-1 . TRBV20-1 SARAGPNTEAF
TRBJ2-1 TRBD1 TRBV5-5 ASSGQVRVNEQF
TRBJ2-1 . TRBV5-1 ASSTRRFDNEQF
TRBJ1-2 . TRBV4-1 ASSPRHRDGVGYT
TRBJ2-3 . TRBV16 ASSEARDSTDTQY
TRBJ1-4 . TRBV28 ASWGGDNEKLF
TRBJ2-3 . TRBV7-9 ASSPPLRSSTDTQY
TRBJ2-1 TRBD2 TRBV7-9 ASSPTEREGGEQF
TRBJ2-3 . TRBV6-1 ASSEAGPTDTQY
TRBJ2-2 TRBD1 TRBV20-1 SAPVRTGGSGELF
TRBJ2-1 . TRBV6-2/TRBV6-3 ASSYSRVYNEQF
TRBJ1-5 TRBD1 TRBV20-1 SATTGAGSNQPQH
TRBJ2-2 . TRBV7-9 ASSPRNTGELF
TRBJ1-1 . TRBV12-3/TRBV12-4 ASSFERNTEAF
TRBJ2-7 . TRBV4-2 ASSQELGPYEQY
TRBJ1-1 . TRBV29-1 SVMSGDSWTEAF
TRBJ2-1 . TRBV30 AWSVEFSVYNEQF
TRBJ1-1 . TRBV30 AWWGTEAF
TRBJ1-6 . TRBV3-1 ASSQDWAGYSPLH
TRBJ2-5 . TRBV28 ASSFRGAGETQY
TRBJ2-5 . TRBV19 ASSVGRWETQY
TRBJ2-1 . TRBV18 ASSLSDEQF
TRBJ2-7 TRBD1 TRBV28 ASSSLPGQLHEQY
TRBJ1-6 . TRBV7-9 ASMTDRNNSPLH
TRBJ1-2 . TRBV6-1 ASSEGSNYGYT
TRBJ2-5 TRBD2 TRBV12-3/TRBV12-4 ASSFWRGGQETQY
TRBJ2-5 . TRBV6-5 ASSYQAGLETQY
TRBJ2-1 . TRBV7-9 ASSLRGPRNEQF
TRBJ1-1 . TRBV15 ATSREKASNTEAF
TRBJ2-3 TRBD2 TRBV20-1 SARLTSGNTDTQY
TRBJ2-7 TRBD1 TRBV24-1 ATSDPGQGYEQY
TRBJ2-5 . TRBV20-1 SARMPHTQETQY
TRBJ1-5 TRBD1 TRBV27 ASRSEGARDQPQH
TRBJ2-1 TRBD2 TRBV20-1 SATVLLAGVIGEQF